This T cell receptor beta chain originates from a study of blood T cell repertoires in COVID-19. About the study: Acute-phase and convalescent COVID-19 samples originated in the United States, Italy and Spain. In each case, the material was cDNA or gDNA derived from T cells, B-cell-depleted T cells, or PBMCs.

How the authors handled the data: Quantification of nucleated cells was approximated via reference gene primer amplification. Using immunoSEQ multiplex PCR, the repertoire was profiled, and TCRdb retains in-frame clones only, with some absent. That table supplies the V and J calls and clone size; D and trimming were determined from the DNA. The table has roughly 200,000 clones, 80% to 90% seen once. The J segment lost 4 bases and the V segment lost 3 bases, leaving 8 bases of the junction unmatched. CDR1 LGHDT and CDR2 YNNKEL come from the germline V gene (reference sequence). This CDR3 spans 15 amino acids.

Specimen: peripheral blood. The sequence was collected from a man between 60 and 75 years old who had recovered from COVID-19. The J gene is TRBJ1-2, the V gene TRBV3-1 (or the pseudogene TRBV3-2), with 7 bases fitting TRBD1. In DNA form, the CDR3 reads TGTGCCAGCAGCCATCTGCGGGACAGAATCTATGGCTACACCTTC. It encodes CASSHLRDRIYGYTF.